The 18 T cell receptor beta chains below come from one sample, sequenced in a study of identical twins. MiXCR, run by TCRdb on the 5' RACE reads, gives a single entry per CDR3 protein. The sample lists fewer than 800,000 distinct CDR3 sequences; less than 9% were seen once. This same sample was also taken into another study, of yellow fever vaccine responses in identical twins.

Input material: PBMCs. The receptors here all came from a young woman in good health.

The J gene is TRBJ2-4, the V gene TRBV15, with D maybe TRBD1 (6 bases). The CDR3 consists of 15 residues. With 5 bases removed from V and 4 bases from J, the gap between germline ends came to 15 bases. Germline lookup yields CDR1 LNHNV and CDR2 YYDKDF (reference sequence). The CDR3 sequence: CATSEGGGRKNIQYF. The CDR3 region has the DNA TGTGCCACCAGCGAGGGTGGGGGCCGAAAAAACATTCAGTACTTC.

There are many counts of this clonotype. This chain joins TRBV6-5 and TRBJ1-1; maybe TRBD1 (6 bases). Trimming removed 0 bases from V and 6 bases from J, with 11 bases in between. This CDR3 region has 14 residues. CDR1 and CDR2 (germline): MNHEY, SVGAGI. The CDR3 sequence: CASSYSGASAEAFF. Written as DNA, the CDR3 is TGTGCCAGCAGTTACTCGGGGGCGTCGGCTGAAGCTTTCTTT.

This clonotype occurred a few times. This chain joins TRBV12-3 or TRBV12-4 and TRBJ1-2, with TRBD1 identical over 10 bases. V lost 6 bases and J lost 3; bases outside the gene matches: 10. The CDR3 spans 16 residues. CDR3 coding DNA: TGTGCCAGCAGCCTCGCCGGGACAGGGGCTTACTATGGCTACACCTTC. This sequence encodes CASSLAGTGAYYGYTF.

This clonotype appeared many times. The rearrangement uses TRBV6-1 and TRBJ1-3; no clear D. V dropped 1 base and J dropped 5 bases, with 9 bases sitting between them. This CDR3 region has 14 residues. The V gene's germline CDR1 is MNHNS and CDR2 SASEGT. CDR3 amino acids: CASSEGHGRNTIYF. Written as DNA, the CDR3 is TGTGCCAGCAGTGAAGGGCATGGAAGAAACACCATATATTTT.

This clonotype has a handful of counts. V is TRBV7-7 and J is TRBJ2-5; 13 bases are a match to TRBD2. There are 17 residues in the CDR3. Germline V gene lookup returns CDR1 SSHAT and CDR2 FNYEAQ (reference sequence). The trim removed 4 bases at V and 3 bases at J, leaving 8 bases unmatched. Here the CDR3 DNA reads TGTGCCAGCAGCTCTAGCGGGGGGACTAGCGGGAAAGAGACCCAGTACTTC. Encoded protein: CASSSSGGTSGKETQYF.

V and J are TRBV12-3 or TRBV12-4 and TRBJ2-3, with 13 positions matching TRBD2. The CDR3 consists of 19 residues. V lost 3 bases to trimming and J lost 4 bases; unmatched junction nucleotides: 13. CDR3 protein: CASSFPSKLAGGPPDTQYF. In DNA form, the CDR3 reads TGTGCCAGCAGTTTCCCCTCCAAACTAGCGGGAGGGCCCCCAGATACGCAGTATTTT.

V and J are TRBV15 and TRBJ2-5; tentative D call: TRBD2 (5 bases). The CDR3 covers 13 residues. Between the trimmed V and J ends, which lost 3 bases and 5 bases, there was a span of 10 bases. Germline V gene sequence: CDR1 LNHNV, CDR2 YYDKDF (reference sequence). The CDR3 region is CATSSRRYETQYF. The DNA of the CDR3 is TGTGCCACCAGCAGCAGGAGGTATGAGACCCAGTACTTC.

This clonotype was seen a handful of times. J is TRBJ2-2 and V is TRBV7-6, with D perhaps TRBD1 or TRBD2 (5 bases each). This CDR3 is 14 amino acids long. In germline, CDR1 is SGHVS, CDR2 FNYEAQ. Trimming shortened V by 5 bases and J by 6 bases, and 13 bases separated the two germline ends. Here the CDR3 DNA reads TGTGCCAGCAGCCGGTCGGGGACCCCCGGGGAGCTGTTTTTT. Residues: CASSRSGTPGELFF.

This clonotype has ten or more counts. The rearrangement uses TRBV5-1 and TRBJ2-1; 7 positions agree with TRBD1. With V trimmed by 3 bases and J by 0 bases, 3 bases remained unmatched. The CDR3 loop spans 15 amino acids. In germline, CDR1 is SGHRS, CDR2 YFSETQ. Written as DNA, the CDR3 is TGCGCCAGCAGCTCAACAGGGGACTCCTACAATGAGCAGTTCTTC. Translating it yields CASSSTGDSYNEQFF. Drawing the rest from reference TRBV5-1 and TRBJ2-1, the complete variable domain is KAGVTQTPRYLIKTRGQQVTLSCSPISGHRSVSWYQQTPGQGLQFLFEYFSETQRNKGNFPGRFSGRQFSNSRSEMNVSTLELGDSALYLCASSSTGDSYNEQFFGPGTRLTVL.

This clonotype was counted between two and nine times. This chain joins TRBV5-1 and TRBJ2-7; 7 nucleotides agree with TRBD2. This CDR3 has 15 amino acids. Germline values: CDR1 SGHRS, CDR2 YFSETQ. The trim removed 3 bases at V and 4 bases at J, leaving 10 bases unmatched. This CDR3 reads CASSSALAGIYEQYF. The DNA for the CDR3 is TGCGCCAGCAGCTCTGCTTTAGCGGGTATATACGAGCAGTACTTC.

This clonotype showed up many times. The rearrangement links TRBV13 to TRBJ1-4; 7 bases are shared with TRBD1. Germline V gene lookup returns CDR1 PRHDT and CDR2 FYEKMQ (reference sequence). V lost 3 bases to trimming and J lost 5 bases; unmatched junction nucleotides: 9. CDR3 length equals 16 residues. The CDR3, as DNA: TGTGCCAGCAGCTTCCCCACAGGGGTTAAAAATGAAAAACTGTTTTTT. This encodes CASSFPTGVKNEKLFF.

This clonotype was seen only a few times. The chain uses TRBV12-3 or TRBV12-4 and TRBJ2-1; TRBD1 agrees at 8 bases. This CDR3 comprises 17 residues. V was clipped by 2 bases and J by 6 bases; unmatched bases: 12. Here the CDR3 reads CASSLLQGAPGANEQFF. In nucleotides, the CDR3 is TGTGCCAGCAGTTTACTCCAGGGGGCCCCCGGGGCCAATGAGCAGTTCTTC.

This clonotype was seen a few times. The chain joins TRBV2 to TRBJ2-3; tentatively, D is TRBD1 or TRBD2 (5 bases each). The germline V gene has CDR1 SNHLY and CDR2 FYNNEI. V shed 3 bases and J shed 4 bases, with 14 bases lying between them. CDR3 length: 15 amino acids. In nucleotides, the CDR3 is TGTGCCAGCAGTGAGTTGGGCCTGGGGGCAGATACGCAGTATTTT. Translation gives CASSELGLGADTQYF.

CDR3 sequence reads: CSARTWVNTEAFF. The CDR3 coding sequence is TGCAGCGCAAGAACGTGGGTGAACACTGAAGCTTTCTTT. The chain links TRBV20-1 to TRBJ1-1; D gene ambiguous. Looked up from germline, CDR1 is DFQATT and CDR2 is SNEGSKA (reference sequence). This CDR3 region has 13 residues.

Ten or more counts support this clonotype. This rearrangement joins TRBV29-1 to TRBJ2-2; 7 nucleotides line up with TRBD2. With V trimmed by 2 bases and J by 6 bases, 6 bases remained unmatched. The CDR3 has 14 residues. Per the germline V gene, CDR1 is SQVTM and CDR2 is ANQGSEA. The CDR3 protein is CSVEWAGAAGELFF. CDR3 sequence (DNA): TGCAGCGTTGAATGGGCGGGAGCCGCCGGGGAGCTGTTTTTT.

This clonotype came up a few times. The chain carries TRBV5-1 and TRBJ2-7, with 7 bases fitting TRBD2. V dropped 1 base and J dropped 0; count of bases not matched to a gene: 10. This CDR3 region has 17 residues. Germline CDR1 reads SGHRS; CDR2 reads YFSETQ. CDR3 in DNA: TGCGCCAGCAGCTTGTCCGGCGGGAGAGACAGCTCCTACGAGCAGTACTTC. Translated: CASSLSGGRDSSYEQYF.

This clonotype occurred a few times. In DNA, the CDR3 is TGTGCCACCAACCGGGACACCCTTCAAAGTTCTTCGGGGGAGCAGTACTTC. This gives the protein CATNRDTLQSSSGEQYF. The rearrangement links TRBV2 to TRBJ2-7, with D tentatively TRBD1 (6 bases). Germline-derived CDR1 and CDR2 are SNHLY and FYNNEI. The V gene lost 10 bases and the J gene lost 7 bases, with 32 bases spanning the gap. This CDR3 contains 17 residues.

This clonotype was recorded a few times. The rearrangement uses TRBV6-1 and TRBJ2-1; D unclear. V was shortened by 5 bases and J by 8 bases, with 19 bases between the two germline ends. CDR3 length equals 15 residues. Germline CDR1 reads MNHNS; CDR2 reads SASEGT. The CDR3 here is CASSPRITLEHEQFF. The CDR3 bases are TGTGCCAGCAGTCCCCGGATTACCCTCGAGCATGAGCAGTTCTTC.